This TCR beta chain was sequenced for a study of metastatic and nonmetastatic thyroid tumors. Whole-study context: Repertoires from blood and tumor or nodule tissue of malignant and benign thyroid patients were compared. Overall study results and limits: The reported finding was significantly higher TCR beta diversity in malignant thyroid tumors relative to benign nodules, in blood and tumor.

Original processing notes: A classifier of distant metastasis in papillary thyroid cancer was built from CDR3 differences (across clinicopathological groups). TCRdb reprocessed the PCR reads via MiXCR. The V and J calls, along with clone size, are taken from TCRdb and not from the paper's own processing. This sample has around 20,000 clones, with about 23% found just once. The CDR3 loop spans 13 amino acids. Between the trimmed V and J ends, which lost 3 bases and 4 bases, there was a span of 9 bases. Germline V gene lookup returns CDR1 MNHEY and CDR2 SMNVEV (reference sequence). On this clone: Its antigen is currently unknown.

Before thyroid surgery, none of the patients had received any treatment. This TCR came from a male donor with papillary thyroid cancer or a benign thyroid nodule (not recorded which). Some clones in this sample may be carry-over from other donors' samples. The chain has TRBV27 and TRBJ1-1; D might be TRBD1 (6 bases). Sequenced material: blood. The CDR3 sequence: CASSFSQGTEAFF. The DNA for the CDR3 is TGTGCCAGCAGTTTCTCACAGGGCACTGAAGCTTTCTTT.